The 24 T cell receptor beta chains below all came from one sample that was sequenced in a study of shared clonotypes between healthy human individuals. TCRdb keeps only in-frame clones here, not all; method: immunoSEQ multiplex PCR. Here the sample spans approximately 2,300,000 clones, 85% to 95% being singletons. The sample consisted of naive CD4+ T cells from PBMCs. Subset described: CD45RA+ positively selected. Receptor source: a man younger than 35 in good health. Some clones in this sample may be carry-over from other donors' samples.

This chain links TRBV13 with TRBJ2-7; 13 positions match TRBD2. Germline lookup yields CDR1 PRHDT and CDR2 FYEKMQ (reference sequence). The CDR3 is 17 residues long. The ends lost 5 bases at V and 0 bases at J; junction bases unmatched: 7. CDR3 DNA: TGTGCCAGCAGCCACGGACTAGCGGGAGTGAACTCCTACGAGCAGTACTTC. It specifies CASSHGLAGVNSYEQYF. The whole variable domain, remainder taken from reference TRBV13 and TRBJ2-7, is AAGVIQSPRHLIKEKRETATLKCYPIPRHDTVYWYQQGPGQDPQFLISFYEKMQSDKGSIPDRFSAQQFSDYHSELNMSSLELGDSALYFCASSHGLAGVNSYEQYFGPGTRLTVT.

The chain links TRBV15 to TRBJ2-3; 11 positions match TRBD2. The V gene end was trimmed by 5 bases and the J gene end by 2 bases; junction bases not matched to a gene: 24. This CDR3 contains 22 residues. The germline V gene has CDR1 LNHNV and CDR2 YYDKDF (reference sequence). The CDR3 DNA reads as TGTGCCACCAGCCCAAGGGGCAATAGCGGGAGGGCCTGGCATACCTTCACAGATACGCAGTATTTT. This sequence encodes CATSPRGNSGRAWHTFTDTQYF.

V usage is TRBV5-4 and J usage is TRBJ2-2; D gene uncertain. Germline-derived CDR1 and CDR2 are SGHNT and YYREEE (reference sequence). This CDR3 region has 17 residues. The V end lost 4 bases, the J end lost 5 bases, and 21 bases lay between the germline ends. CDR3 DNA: TGTGCCAGCAGCCAATCCGGCTACGGATCTAGGACCGGGGAGCTGTTTTTT. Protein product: CASSQSGYGSRTGELFF.

The CDR3 sequence is CASSEGTTPNANTGELFF. CDR3 in DNA: TGCGCCAGCAGCGAAGGGACGACCCCTAACGCGAACACCGGGGAGCTGTTTTTT. This sequence joins TRBV4-1 and TRBJ2-2; D might be TRBD1 or TRBD2, each matching 5 bases. Germline-derived CDR1 and CDR2 are MGHRA and YSYEKL. The CDR3 is 18 amino acids. Between the trimmed V and J ends, which lost 5 bases and 0 bases, there was a span of 19 bases.

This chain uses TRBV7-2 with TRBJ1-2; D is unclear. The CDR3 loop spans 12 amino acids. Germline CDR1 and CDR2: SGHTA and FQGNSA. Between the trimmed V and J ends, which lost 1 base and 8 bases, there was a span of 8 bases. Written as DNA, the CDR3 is TGTGCCAGCAGCTTAGTTTTGGAGGGCTACACCTTC. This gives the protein CASSLVLEGYTF. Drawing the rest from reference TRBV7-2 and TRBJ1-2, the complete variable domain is GAGVSQSPSNKVTEKGKDVELRCDPISGHTALYWYRQSLGQGLEFLIYFQGNSAPDKSGLPSDRFSAERTGGSVSTLTIQRTQQEDSAVYLCASSLVLEGYTFGSGTRLTVV.

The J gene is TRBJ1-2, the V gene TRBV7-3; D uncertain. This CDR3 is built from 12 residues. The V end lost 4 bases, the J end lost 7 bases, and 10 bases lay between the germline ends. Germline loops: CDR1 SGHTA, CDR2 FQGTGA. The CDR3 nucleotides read TGTGCCAGCAGCTCCGCGTCTGGTGGCTACACCTTC. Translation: CASSSASGGYTF.

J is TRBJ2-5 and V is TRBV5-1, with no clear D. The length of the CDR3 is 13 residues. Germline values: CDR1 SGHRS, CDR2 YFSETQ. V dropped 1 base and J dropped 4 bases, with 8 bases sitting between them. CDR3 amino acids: CASSLLWAETQYF. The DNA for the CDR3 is TGCGCCAGCAGCTTGCTCTGGGCAGAGACCCAGTACTTC.

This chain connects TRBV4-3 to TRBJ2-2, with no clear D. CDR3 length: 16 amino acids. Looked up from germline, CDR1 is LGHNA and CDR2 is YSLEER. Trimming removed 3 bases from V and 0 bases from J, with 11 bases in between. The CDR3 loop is CASSHHVSANTGELFF. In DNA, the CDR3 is TGCGCCAGCAGCCACCATGTCTCCGCGAACACCGGGGAGCTGTTTTTT.

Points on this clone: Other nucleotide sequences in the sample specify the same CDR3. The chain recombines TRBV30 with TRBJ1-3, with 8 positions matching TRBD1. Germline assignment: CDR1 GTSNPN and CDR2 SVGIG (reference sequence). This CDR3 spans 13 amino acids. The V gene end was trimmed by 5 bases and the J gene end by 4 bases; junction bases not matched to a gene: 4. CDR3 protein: CAWGTGGGNTIYF. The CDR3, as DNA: TGTGCCTGGGGCACAGGGGGGGGAAACACCATATATTTT.

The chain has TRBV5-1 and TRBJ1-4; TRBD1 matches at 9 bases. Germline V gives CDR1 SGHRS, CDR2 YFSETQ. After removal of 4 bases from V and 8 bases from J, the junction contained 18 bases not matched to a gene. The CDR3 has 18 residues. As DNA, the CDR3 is TGCGCCAGCAGCCGCACAAGTACGGGACAGGGTACGCGGGAAAAACTGTTTTTT. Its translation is CASSRTSTGQGTREKLFF.

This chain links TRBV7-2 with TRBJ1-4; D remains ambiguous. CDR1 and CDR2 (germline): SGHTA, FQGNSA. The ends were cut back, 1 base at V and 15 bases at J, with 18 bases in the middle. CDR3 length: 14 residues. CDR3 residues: CASSLEGSALSVFF. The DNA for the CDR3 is TGTGCCAGCAGCTTAGAAGGGTCTGCCTTATCTGTGTTTTTT.

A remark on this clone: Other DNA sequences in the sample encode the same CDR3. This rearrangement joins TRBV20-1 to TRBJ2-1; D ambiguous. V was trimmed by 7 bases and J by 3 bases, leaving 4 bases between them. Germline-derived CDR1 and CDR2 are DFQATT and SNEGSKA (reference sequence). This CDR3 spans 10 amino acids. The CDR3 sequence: CSGRYNEQFF. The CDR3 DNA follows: TGCAGTGGACGCTACAATGAGCAGTTCTTC.

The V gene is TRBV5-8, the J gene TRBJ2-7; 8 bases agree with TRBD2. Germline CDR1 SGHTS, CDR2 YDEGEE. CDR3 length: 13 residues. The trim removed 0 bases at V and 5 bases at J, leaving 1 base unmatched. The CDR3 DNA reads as TGTGCCAGCAGCTTGGCGGGAGGGCACGAGCAGTACTTC. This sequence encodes CASSLAGGHEQYF.

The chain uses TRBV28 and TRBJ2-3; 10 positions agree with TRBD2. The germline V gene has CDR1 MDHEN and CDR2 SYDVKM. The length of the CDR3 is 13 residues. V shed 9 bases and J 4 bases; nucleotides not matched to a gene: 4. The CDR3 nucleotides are TGTGCCAGTTTAGCGGGAGGATCAGATACGCAGTATTTT. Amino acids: CASLAGGSDTQYF.

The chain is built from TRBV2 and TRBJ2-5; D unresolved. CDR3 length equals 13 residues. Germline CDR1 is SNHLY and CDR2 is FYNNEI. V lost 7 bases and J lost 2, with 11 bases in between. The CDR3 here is CASIIFRQETQYF. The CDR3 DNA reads TGTGCCAGCATAATCTTCAGGCAAGAGACCCAGTACTTC.

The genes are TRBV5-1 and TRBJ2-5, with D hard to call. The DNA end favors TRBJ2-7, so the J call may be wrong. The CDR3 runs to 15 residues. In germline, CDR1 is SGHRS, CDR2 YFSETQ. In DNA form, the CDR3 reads TGCGCCAGCAGCTTGGTAGCAGGTGAATCCTACGAGCAGTACTTC. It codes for CASSLVAGESYEQYF.

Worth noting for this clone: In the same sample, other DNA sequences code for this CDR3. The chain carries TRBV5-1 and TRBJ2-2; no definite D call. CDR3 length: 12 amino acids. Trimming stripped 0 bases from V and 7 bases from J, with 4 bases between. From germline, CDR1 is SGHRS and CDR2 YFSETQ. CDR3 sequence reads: CASSLDGGELFF. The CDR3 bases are TGCGCCAGCAGCTTGGACGGCGGGGAGCTGTTTTTT.

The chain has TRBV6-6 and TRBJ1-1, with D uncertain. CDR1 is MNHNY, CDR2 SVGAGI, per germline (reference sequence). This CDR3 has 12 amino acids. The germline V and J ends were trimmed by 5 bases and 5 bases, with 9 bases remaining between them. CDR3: CASSTLKTEAFF. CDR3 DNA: TGTGCCAGCAGTACGTTAAAGACTGAAGCTTTCTTT.

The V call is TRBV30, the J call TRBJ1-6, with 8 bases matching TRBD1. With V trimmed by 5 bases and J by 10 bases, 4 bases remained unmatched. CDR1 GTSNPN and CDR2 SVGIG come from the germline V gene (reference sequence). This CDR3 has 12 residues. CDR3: CAWGQGGSPLHF. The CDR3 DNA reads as TGTGCCTGGGGACAGGGTGGATCACCCCTCCACTTT.

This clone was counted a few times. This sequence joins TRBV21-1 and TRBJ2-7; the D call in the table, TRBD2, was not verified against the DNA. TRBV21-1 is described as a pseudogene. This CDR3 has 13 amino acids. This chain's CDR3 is CASSNPPSYEQYF. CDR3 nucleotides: TGTGCCAGCAGCAACCCCCCTAGCTACGAGCAGTACTTC.

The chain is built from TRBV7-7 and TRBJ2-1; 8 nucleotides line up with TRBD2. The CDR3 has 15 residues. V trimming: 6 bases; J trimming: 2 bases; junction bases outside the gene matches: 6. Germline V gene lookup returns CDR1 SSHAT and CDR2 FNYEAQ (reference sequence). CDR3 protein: CASSVAGPPYNEQFF. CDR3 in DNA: TGTGCCAGCAGTGTAGCGGGACCACCCTACAATGAGCAGTTCTTC. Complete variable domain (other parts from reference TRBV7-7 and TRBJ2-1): GAGVSQSPRYKVTKRGQDVTLRCDPISSHATLYWYQQALGQGPEFLTYFNYEAQPDKSGLPSDRFSAERPEGSISTLTIQRTEQRDSAMYRCASSVAGPPYNEQFFGPGTRLTVL.

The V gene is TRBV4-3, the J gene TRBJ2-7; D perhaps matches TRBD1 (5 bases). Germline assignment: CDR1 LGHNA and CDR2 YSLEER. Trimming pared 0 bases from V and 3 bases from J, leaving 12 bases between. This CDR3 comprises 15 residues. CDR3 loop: CASSQDLARDYEQYF. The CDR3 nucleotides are TGCGCCAGCAGCCAAGATCTCGCCAGGGACTACGAGCAGTACTTC.

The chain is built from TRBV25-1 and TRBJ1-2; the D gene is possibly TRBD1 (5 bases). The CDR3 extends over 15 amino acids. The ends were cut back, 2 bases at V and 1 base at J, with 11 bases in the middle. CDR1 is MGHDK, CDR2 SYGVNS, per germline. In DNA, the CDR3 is TGTGCCAGCAGTGAACCGCTGGGGCGTAACTATGGCTACACCTTC. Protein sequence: CASSEPLGRNYGYTF.

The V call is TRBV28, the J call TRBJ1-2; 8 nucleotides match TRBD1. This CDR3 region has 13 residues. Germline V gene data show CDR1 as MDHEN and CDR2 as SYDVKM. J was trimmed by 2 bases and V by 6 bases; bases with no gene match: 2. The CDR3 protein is CASRWTGNYGYTF. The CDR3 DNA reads TGTGCCAGCAGGTGGACAGGGAACTATGGCTACACCTTC.